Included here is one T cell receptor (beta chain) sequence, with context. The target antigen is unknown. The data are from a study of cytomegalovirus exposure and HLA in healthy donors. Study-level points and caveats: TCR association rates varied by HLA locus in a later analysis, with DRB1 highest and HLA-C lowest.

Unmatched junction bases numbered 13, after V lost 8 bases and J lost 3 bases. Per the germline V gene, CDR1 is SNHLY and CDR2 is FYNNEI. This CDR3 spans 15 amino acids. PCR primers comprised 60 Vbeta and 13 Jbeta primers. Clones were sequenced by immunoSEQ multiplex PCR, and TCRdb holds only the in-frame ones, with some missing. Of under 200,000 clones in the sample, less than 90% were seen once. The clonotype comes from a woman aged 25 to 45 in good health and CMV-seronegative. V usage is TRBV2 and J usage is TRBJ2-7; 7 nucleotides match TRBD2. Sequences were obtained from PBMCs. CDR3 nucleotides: TGTGCCAGCTCGGGGGGAGGGAGCCCCCACTACGAGCAGTACTTC. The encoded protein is CASSGGGSPHYEQYF.